This T cell receptor (beta chain) was recovered during a study of cytomegalovirus exposure and HLA in healthy donors. Study-wide findings and caveats: For most TCR beta V segments, an earlier analysis put the productive rate at about 87% or about 30% of the time. It has been reported that TCR beta sequences accurately predicted the HLA-A and HLA-B alleles of most subjects.

Primers included in the PCR were 60 Vbeta and 13 Jbeta primers. Generated by immunoSEQ multiplex PCR, the TCRdb table keeps only in-frame clones and is missing some. The sample consists of around 200,000 clones, 75% to 85% of them appearing once. This clone was counted a single time. Its matching antigen is unknown. Germline assignment: CDR1 LNHDA and CDR2 SQIVND (reference sequence). The CDR3 has 14 residues. The V and J ends lost 9 bases and 7 bases respectively, with 21 bases between them. This TCR was sampled from a woman in her forties or fifties in good health and CMV-seronegative. The gene calls are TRBV19 and TRBJ1-2, with D perhaps matching TRBD1 (6 bases). Material for sequencing was PBMCs. The CDR3 spells CASTSSGGHAGYTF. As DNA, the CDR3 is TGTGCCAGCACCAGTTCCGGGGGGCACGCTGGCTACACCTTC.